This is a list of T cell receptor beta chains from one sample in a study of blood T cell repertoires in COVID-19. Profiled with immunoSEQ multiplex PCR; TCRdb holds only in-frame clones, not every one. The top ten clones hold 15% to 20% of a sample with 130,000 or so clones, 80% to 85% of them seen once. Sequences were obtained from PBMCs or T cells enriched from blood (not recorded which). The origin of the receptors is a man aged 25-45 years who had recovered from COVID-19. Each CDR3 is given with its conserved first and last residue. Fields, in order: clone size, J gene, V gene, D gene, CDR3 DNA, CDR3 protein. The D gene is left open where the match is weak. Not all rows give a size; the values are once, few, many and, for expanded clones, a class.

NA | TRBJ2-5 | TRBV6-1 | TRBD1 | TGTGCCAGCAGTGAAGGGACAGGGGGGATGGAGACCCAGTACTTC | CASSEGTGGMETQYF
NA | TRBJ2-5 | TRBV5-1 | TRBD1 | TGCGCCAGCAGCAGGACAGGGCAAGAGACCCAGTACTTC | CASSRTGQETQYF
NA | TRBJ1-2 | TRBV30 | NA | TGTGCCCTCCAGGGGTATGGCTACACCTTC | CALQGYGYTF
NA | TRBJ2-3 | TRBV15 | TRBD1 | TGTGCCACCAGCAGAAATCACCCGGGACAGGGAATAGATACGCAGTATTTT | CATSRNHPGQGIDTQYF
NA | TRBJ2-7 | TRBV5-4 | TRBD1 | TGTGCCAGCAGCTTGGGCTCGGACAGGGGGGTCCACGAGCAGTACTTC | CASSLGSDRGVHEQYF
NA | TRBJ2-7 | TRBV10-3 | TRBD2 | TGTGCCATGAGAGGCAGCGGGAGCGACGAGCAGTACTTC | CAMRGSGSDEQYF
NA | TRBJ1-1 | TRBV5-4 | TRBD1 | TGTGCCAGCAGCACCGCCGGGACAGTAAACACTGAAGCTTTCTTT | CASSTAGTVNTEAFF
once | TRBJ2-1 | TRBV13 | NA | TGTGCCAGCAGCTCCCTACTGAAGACCTACAATGAGCAGTTCTTC | CASSSLLKTYNEQFF
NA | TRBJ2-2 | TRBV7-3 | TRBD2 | TGTGCCAGCAGCCAACCCGTAGCGGGAGTTCCCGGGGAGCTGTTTTTT | CASSQPVAGVPGELFF
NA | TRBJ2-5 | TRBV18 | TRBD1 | TGTGCCAGCTCACCAACAGACAGGGCGCTGGAGACCCAGTACTTC | CASSPTDRALETQYF
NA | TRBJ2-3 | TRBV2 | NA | TGTGCCAGCAGTGAAGCGCTGCGGGGTAGCACAGATACGCAGTATTTT | CASSEALRGSTDTQYF
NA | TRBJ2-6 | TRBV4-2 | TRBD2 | TGTGCCAGCAGCCATCCCATAGCGGGACCCGGCTCTGGGGCCAACGTCCTGACTTTC | CASSHPIAGPGSGANVLTF
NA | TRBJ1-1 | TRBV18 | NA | TGTGCCAGCTCACGGGCCGAGAACACTGAAGCTTTCTTT | CASSRAENTEAFF
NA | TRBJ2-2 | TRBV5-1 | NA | TGCGCCAGCAGCTCCGTACAGGGTGACCGAAACACCGGGGAGCTGTTTTTT | CASSSVQGDRNTGELFF
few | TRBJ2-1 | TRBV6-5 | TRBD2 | TGTGCCAGCAGTTCCAACAGGCTAGCGGGAGACAATGAGCAGTTCTTC | CASSSNRLAGDNEQFF
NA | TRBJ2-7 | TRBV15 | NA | TGTGCCACCAGCAGACTCAGGGGAAACTTGGCCGAGCAGTACTTC | CATSRLRGNLAEQYF
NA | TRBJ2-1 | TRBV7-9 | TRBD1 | TGTGCCAGCAGCGGAGGAGGCAGGGGGCCTGACAATGAGCAGTTCTTC | CASSGGGRGPDNEQFF
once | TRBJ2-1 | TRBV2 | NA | TGTGCCAGCAGCGCCGACAGGACGTACAATGAGCAGTTCTTC | CASSADRTYNEQFF
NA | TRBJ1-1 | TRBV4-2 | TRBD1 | TGTGCCAGCAGCCAGCCGACAGGGCTTGTGAACACTGAAGCTTTCTTT | CASSQPTGLVNTEAFF
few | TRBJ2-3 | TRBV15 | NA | TGTGCCACCAGCAGAGATAGTGGGGGGTTACCAGATACGCAGTATTTT | CATSRDSGGLPDTQYF
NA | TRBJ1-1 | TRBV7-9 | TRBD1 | TGTGCCAGCAGCTCCCCGTCCGGGACAGTGAGTGCTGAAGCTTTCTTT | CASSSPSGTVSAEAFF
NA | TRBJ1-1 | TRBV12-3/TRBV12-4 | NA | TGTGCCAGCAATCAGGGATCGAACACTGAAGCTTTCTTT | CASNQGSNTEAFF